This TCR beta chain appears in the sequencing data of a study of CD8 T cells in ankylosing spondylitis. This clonotype occurred many times. From the 5' RACE reads, TCRdb called clonotypes with MiXCR, one entry per CDR3 protein. The data contain over 200,000 distinct CDR3 sequences, 8% to 11% of them singletons. The CDR3 has 13 amino acids. With 7 bases removed from V and 5 bases from J, the gap between germline ends came to 12 bases. This receptor was obtained from a male donor with ankylosing spondylitis or in good health (not recorded which). The sample comprised blood, either unsorted or a sorted T cell fraction (not recorded which). The J gene is TRBJ2-1, the V gene TRBV12-3 or TRBV12-4; D is uncertain. CDR3 sequence (DNA): TGTGCCAGCAATCCGAGGCAGGACAATGAGCAGTTCTTC. Its translation: CASNPRQDNEQFF.